The rows below give T cell receptor beta chains drawn from one sample of a study of blood T cell repertoires in COVID-19. TCRdb's copy holds only in-frame clones and misses some; the assay was immunoSEQ multiplex PCR. This sample has 150,000 or so clones, with 80% to 85% found just once. The specimen was PBMCs or T cells enriched from blood (not recorded which). The receptors derive from a woman aged 45-65 years who had recovered from COVID-19. Both conserved end residues are part of each CDR3. Each record gives: V gene, J gene, clone size, D gene, CDR3 DNA, CDR3 protein. The D gene is left open where the match is weak. Rows may omit the clone size; those that give it use once, few, many or a size class.

v_gene: TRBV21-1; j_gene: TRBJ1-4; abundance: -; d_gene: -; CDR3nt: TGTGCCAGCAGCAATGGGCAGGGATGGGATGAAAAACTGTTTTTT; CDR3aa: CASSNGQGWDEKLFF
v_gene: TRBV7-9; j_gene: TRBJ1-4; abundance: -; d_gene: -; CDR3nt: TGTGCCAGCAGCTTAGATAAAAATGAAAAACTGTTTTTT; CDR3aa: CASSLDKNEKLFF
v_gene: TRBV28; j_gene: TRBJ1-5; abundance: -; d_gene: -; CDR3nt: TGTGCCAGCAGTTTAGGGCAGGTAGGACAGCCCCAGCATTTT; CDR3aa: CASSLGQVGQPQHF
v_gene: TRBV29-1; j_gene: TRBJ2-2; abundance: -; d_gene: TRBD2; CDR3nt: TGCAGCGTTGAAACTAGCGGGAGCACCGGGGAGCTGTTTTTT; CDR3aa: CSVETSGSTGELFF
v_gene: TRBV4-3; j_gene: TRBJ2-1; abundance: -; d_gene: TRBD2; CDR3nt: TGCGCCAGCAGCCAAGGGCTAGCGGGAGTGGATGAGCAGTTCTTC; CDR3aa: CASSQGLAGVDEQFF
v_gene: TRBV5-4; j_gene: TRBJ1-4; abundance: few; d_gene: TRBD1; CDR3nt: TGTGCCAGCTCGGGACAGCCAACTAATGAAAAACTGTTTTTT; CDR3aa: CASSGQPTNEKLFF
v_gene: TRBV28; j_gene: TRBJ2-6; abundance: -; d_gene: TRBD1; CDR3nt: TGTGCCAGCAGCAGGTCGACAGGGGGCGTTTACTCTGGGGCCAACGTCCTGACTTTC; CDR3aa: CASSRSTGGVYSGANVLTF
v_gene: TRBV5-1; j_gene: TRBJ1-6; abundance: many; d_gene: -; CDR3nt: TGCGCCAGCAGATCTGGGGACATATATAATTCACCCCTCCACTTT; CDR3aa: CASRSGDIYNSPLHF
v_gene: TRBV4-1; j_gene: TRBJ2-1; abundance: -; d_gene: TRBD2; CDR3nt: TGCGCCAGCAGCCGGAATCTCGGACTAGCGGATTACAATGAGCAGTTCTTC; CDR3aa: CASSRNLGLADYNEQFF
v_gene: TRBV27; j_gene: TRBJ2-7; abundance: -; d_gene: TRBD1; CDR3nt: TGTGCCAGCAGCTTACGCCGGACAGGCGGCGAGCAGTACTTC; CDR3aa: CASSLRRTGGEQYF
v_gene: TRBV7-2; j_gene: TRBJ2-5; abundance: once; d_gene: TRBD1; CDR3nt: TGTGCCAGCAGCGCATGGGACAGGGGGCAAGAGACCCAGTACTTC; CDR3aa: CASSAWDRGQETQYF
v_gene: TRBV28; j_gene: TRBJ1-1; abundance: few; d_gene: TRBD1; CDR3nt: TGTGCCAGCAAGCAGGGGGGGAACACTGAAGCTTTCTTT; CDR3aa: CASKQGGNTEAFF
v_gene: TRBV7-8; j_gene: TRBJ2-2; abundance: -; d_gene: TRBD2; CDR3nt: TGTGCCAGCAGGGCTAGCGGGACCGGGGAGCTGTTTTTT; CDR3aa: CASRASGTGELFF
v_gene: TRBV11-3; j_gene: TRBJ2-7; abundance: -; d_gene: TRBD2; CDR3nt: TGTGCCAGCAGCTTAGGTGGGACTAGGAATCATCGCTCGGAGCAGTACTTC; CDR3aa: CASSLGGTRNHRSEQYF
v_gene: TRBV5-1; j_gene: TRBJ1-2; abundance: -; d_gene: -; CDR3nt: TGCGCCAGCAGCTTCTCCGGGGCGGGAGGCTACACCTTC; CDR3aa: CASSFSGAGGYTF
v_gene: TRBV13; j_gene: TRBJ1-2; abundance: -; d_gene: TRBD1; CDR3nt: TGTGCCAGCAGCTTGGGGCAGGGGGCGCGGGGCTACACCTTC; CDR3aa: CASSLGQGARGYTF
v_gene: TRBV6-6; j_gene: TRBJ2-2; abundance: -; d_gene: -; CDR3nt: TGTGCCAGCAGGGGGAGTACTGGTTACGGCGGGGAGCTGTTTTTT; CDR3aa: CASRGSTGYGGELFF